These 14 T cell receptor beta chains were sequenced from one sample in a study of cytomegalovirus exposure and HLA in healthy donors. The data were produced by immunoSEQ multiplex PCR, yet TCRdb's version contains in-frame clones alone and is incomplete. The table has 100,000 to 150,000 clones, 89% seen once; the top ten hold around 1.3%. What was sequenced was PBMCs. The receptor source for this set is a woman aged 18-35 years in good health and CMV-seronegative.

The chain's CDR3 is CASSVNSNLDEQYF. DNA for the CDR3: TGTGCCAGCAGCGTAAACTCCAATCTGGACGAGCAGTACTTC. The V gene is TRBV9, the J gene TRBJ2-7; no clear D gene. The CDR3 length is 14 residues. V lost 1 base to trimming and J lost 5 bases, with 13 bases between them. Germline V gives CDR1 SGDLS, CDR2 YYNGEE.

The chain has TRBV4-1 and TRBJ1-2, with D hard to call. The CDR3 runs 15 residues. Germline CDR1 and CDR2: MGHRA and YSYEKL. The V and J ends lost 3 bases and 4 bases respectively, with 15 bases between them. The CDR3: CASSHPLERGYGYTF. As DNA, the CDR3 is TGCGCCAGCAGCCATCCGCTGGAGCGAGGCTATGGCTACACCTTC.

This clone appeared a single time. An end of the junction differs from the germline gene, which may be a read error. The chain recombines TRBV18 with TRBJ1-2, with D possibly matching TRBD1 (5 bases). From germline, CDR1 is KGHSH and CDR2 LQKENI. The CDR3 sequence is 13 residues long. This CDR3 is CASSPGGFQDPSF. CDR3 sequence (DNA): TGTGCCAGCTCACCAGGGGGGTTCCAGGACCCCTCCTTC.

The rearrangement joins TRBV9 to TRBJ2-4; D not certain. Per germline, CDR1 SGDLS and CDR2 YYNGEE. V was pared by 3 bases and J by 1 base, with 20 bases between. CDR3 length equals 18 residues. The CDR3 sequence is CASSDHTNTPGAKNIQYF. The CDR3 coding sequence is TGTGCCAGCAGCGATCATACAAACACTCCCGGGGCCAAAAACATTCAGTACTTC.

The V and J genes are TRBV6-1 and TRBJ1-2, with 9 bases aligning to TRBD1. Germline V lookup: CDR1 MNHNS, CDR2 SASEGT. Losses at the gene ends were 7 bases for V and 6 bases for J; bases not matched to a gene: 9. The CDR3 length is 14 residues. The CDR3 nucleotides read TGTGCCAGCATGGGGGCACAGGGGGCGCATGGCTACACCTTC. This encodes CASMGAQGAHGYTF.

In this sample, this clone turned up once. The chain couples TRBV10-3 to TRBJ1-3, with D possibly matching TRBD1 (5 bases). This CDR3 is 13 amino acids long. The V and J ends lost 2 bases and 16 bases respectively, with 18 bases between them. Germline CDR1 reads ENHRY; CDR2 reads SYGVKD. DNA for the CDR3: TGTGCCATCAGTGAGAACAAGGACACCCCGATGTATTTT. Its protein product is CAISENKDTPMYF.

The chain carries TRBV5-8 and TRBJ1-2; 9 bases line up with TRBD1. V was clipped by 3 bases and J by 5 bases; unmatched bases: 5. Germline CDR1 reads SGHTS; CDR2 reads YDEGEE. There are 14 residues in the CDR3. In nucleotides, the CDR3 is TGTGCCAGCAGCTCCCGGGACAGGGTATATGGCTACACCTTC. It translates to CASSSRDRVYGYTF. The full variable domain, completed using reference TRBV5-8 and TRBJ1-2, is EAGVTQSPTHLIKTRGQQATLRCSPISGHTSVYWYQQALGLGLQFLLWYDEGEERNRGNFPPRFSGRQFPNYSSELNVNALELEDSALYLCASSSRDRVYGYTFGSGTRLTVV.

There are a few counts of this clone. CDR3 amino acids: CASSESSNQPQHF. The DNA for the CDR3 is TGTGCCAGCAGTGAGTCGTCCAATCAGCCCCAGCATTTT. V gene TRBV2 combines with J gene TRBJ1-5; D is uncertain. The V gene lost 3 bases and the J gene lost 3 bases, with 6 bases spanning the gap. This CDR3 is 13 amino acids long. Germline loops: CDR1 SNHLY, CDR2 FYNNEI.

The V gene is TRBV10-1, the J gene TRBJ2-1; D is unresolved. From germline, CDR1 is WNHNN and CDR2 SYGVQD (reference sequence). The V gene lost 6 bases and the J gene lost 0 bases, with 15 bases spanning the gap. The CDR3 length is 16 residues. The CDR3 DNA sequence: TGCGCCAGCAGCCCCGCTCGCCGGAGCTCCTACAATGAGCAGTTCTTC. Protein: CASSPARRSSYNEQFF.

The CDR3 bases are TGTGCCAGCAGCTGGTGGGCAGGGGGAAACGGGGAGCTGTTTTTT. Its protein is CASSWWAGGNGELFF. The chain has TRBV7-8 and TRBJ2-2, with 7 nucleotides matching TRBD1. After removal of 4 bases from V and 7 bases from J, the junction contained 9 bases not matched to a gene. CDR3 size: 15 residues. The germline V gene has CDR1 SGHVS and CDR2 FQNEAQ.

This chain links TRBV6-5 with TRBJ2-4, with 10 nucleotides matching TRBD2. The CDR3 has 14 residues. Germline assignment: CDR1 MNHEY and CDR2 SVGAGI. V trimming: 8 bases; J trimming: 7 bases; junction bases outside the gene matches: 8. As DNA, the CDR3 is TGTGCCAGCCGATCGCTTAGCGGGGGGAACATTCAGTACTTC. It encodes CASRSLSGGNIQYF.

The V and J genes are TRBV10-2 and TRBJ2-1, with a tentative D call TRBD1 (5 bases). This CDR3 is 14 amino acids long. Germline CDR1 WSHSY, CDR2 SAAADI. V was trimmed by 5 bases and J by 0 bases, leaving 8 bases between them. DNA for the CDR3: TGCGCCAGCAGTTTCAGGGTCTCCTACAATGAGCAGTTCTTC. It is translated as CASSFRVSYNEQFF.

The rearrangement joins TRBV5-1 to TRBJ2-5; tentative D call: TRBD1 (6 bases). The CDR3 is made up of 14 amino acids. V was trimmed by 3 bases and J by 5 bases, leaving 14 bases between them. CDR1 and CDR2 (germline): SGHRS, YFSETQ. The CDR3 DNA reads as TGCGCCAGCAGCTGGACAGAAAACGGGGAGACCCAGTACTTC. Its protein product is CASSWTENGETQYF.

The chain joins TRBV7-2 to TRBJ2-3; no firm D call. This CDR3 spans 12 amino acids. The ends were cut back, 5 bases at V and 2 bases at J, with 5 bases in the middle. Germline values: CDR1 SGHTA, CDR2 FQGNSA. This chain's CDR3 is CASSEYTDTQYF. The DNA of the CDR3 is TGTGCCAGCAGCGAGTACACAGATACGCAGTATTTT.